The 15 T cell receptor beta chains below come from one sample, sequenced in a study of T cells in Graves' hyperthyroidism and ophthalmopathy. Regions amplified from RNA transcripts were the TCR beta CDR3 regions. An initial round of RT-PCR targeting the TCR CDR3 relied on the HTBI primer set. TCRdb reanalysed the multiplex PCR reads using MiXCR and keeps one entry per CDR3 protein. The table lists 600,000 to 900,000 distinct CDR3 sequences, approximately 16% of them singletons. The specimen sequenced was blood. The receptors shown here come from a man aged 18 to 30 with Graves' hyperthyroidism.

The table lists this clonotype with a few counts. V is TRBV4-1 and J is TRBJ2-7; D unresolved. The CDR3 runs to 15 residues. CDR1 is MGHRA, CDR2 YSYEKL, per germline. V lost 0 bases to trimming and J lost 0 bases, with 9 bases between them. In nucleotides, the CDR3 is TGCGCCAGCAGCCAAGATTGGCCCGGCTCCTACGAGCAGTACTTC. Translating it yields CASSQDWPGSYEQYF.

This clonotype was counted many times. The rearrangement joins TRBV6-2 or TRBV6-3 to TRBJ2-7; 12 positions agree with TRBD2. CDR3 length: 15 residues. Germline CDR1 MNHEY, CDR2 SVGEGT. V shed 6 bases and J 3 bases; nucleotides not matched to a gene: 6. The DNA of the CDR3 is TGTGCCAGCAGACAAGGACTAGCGGGAAACTACGAGCAGTACTTC. Its protein is CASRQGLAGNYEQYF.

In this sample, this clonotype turned up many times. The genes are TRBV20-1 and TRBJ1-5, with a possible D match to TRBD1 (6 bases). The germline gives CDR1 DFQATT, CDR2 SNEGSKA (reference sequence). V gave up 5 bases and J gave up 3 bases, with 14 bases separating them. CDR3 length: 14 residues. The CDR3 DNA reads as TGCAGTGCTTTACAGGGAGGGCCCAATCAGCCCCAGCATTTT. It translates to CSALQGGPNQPQHF.

The chain joins TRBV18 to TRBJ2-1; 8 positions match TRBD1. CDR3 length: 14 amino acids. Unmatched junction bases numbered 6, after V lost 3 bases and J lost 8 bases. The germline gives CDR1 KGHSH, CDR2 LQKENI. The CDR3 nucleotides are TGTGCCAGCTCACCTCGGACAGGGAGGCATGAGCAGTTCTTC. Protein sequence: CASSPRTGRHEQFF.

The chain uses TRBV7-8 and TRBJ2-2; tentatively, D is TRBD2 (6 bases). CDR3 length equals 16 residues. In germline, CDR1 is SGHVS, CDR2 FQNEAQ. Deletions cut 1 base from V and 7 bases from J, with 16 bases between. Here the CDR3 reads CASSLELTGVRGELFF. CDR3 coding DNA: TGTGCCAGCAGCTTAGAGCTAACGGGAGTACGCGGGGAGCTGTTTTTT.

The rearrangement uses TRBV9 and TRBJ1-5; D is perhaps TRBD2 (5 bases). The J call may be mistaken, given a closer DNA end match to TRBJ2-3. The germline V gene has CDR1 SGDLS and CDR2 YYNGEE. The CDR3 is 13 amino acids. This chain's CDR3 is CASSGSGDQPQYF. Here the CDR3 DNA reads TGTGCCAGCAGCGGATCCGGGGATCAGCCCCAGTATTTT.

This clonotype was observed a few times. This chain links TRBV4-1 with TRBJ1-1, with no clear D. V dropped 0 bases and J dropped 3 bases, with 17 bases sitting between them. This CDR3 contains 17 residues. The germline CDR1 and CDR2 sequences are MGHRA and YSYEKL. CDR3 nucleotide sequence: TGCGCCAGCAGCCAAGATGAAGTAACTTTGGGAGACACTGAAGCTTTCTTT. Translating gives CASSQDEVTLGDTEAFF.

This clonotype was recorded at least ten times. The chain carries TRBV6-1 and TRBJ2-3; D gene unclear. V lost 5 bases, J lost 5 bases, and 8 bases lay in between. Per germline, CDR1 MNHNS and CDR2 SASEGT. The length of the CDR3 is 12 residues. CDR3 sequence reads: CASSYAGDTQYF. CDR3 DNA: TGTGCCAGCAGTTACGCAGGAGATACGCAGTATTTT.

The table lists this clonotype with a few counts. V is TRBV28 and J is TRBJ2-3; D is perhaps TRBD1 (5 bases). Germline V gene data show CDR1 as MDHEN and CDR2 as SYDVKM. This CDR3 comprises 15 residues. V was clipped by 3 bases and J by 2 bases, with 12 bases between them. In DNA, the CDR3 is TGTGCCAGCAGTTTCCCTAGACAGCACACAGATACGCAGTATTTT. It translates to CASSFPRQHTDTQYF.

The chain combines TRBV9 with TRBJ2-7, with 10 bases matching TRBD2. Per germline, CDR1 SGDLS and CDR2 YYNGEE. With 3 bases clipped from V and 6 bases from J, the junction kept 6 bases outside the gene matches. The CDR3 covers 14 residues. The CDR3 loop is CASSALAGDGEQYF. CDR3 DNA: TGTGCCAGCAGCGCCCTAGCGGGAGACGGCGAGCAGTACTTC.

Many counts were recorded for this clonotype. The V gene is TRBV5-1, the J gene TRBJ2-1; 11 bases are shared with TRBD2. This CDR3 contains 16 residues. The germline CDR1 and CDR2 sequences are SGHRS and YFSETQ. With 2 bases clipped from V and 6 bases from J, the junction kept 7 bases outside the gene matches. The DNA for the CDR3 is TGCGCCAGCAGCTTCGGGACTAGCGGACTGAGCAATGAGCAGTTCTTC. Residues: CASSFGTSGLSNEQFF.

This clonotype was detected a few times. The chain uses TRBV10-3 and TRBJ2-3, with 7 bases that match TRBD2. The CDR3 has 14 amino acids. The V and J ends lost 4 bases and 4 bases, in that order; junction bases with no gene match: 5. Germline V gene data show CDR1 as ENHRY and CDR2 as SYGVKD. The CDR3 reads CAISGGGSPDTQYF. CDR3 nucleotides: TGTGCCATCAGTGGGGGGGGATCGCCAGATACGCAGTATTTT.

This clonotype has a count of ten or more. The V and J genes are TRBV12-3 or TRBV12-4 and TRBJ2-7; 12 positions match TRBD2. CDR3 length: 15 residues. V dropped 7 bases and J dropped 0; count of bases not matched to a gene: 4. CDR3 protein: CASTRTSGISYEQYF. The CDR3 DNA is TGTGCCAGCACCAGGACTAGCGGGATCTCCTACGAGCAGTACTTC.

This clonotype showed up just a few times. J is TRBJ2-7 and V is TRBV27, with a tentative D call TRBD1 (5 bases). Trimming cost V 2 bases and J 6 bases, with 17 bases left between them. CDR3 length equals 15 residues. Germline CDR1 reads MNHEY; CDR2 reads SMNVEV (reference sequence). The CDR3 nucleotides are TGTGCCAGCAGTTTAAGGGGTGGAAGGGCTGGCGAGCAGTACTTC. Encoded protein: CASSLRGGRAGEQYF.

The rearrangement joins TRBV5-1 to TRBJ1-4; D remains ambiguous. From germline, CDR1 is SGHRS and CDR2 YFSETQ. The CDR3 consists of 15 residues. Deletions cut 0 bases from V and 7 bases from J, with 13 bases between. The CDR3 loop reads CASSLVTGGVEKLFF. The CDR3 DNA reads TGCGCCAGCAGCTTGGTCACGGGTGGGGTTGAAAAACTGTTTTTT.